This T cell receptor beta chain came from a study of T cell responses to AZD1222 COVID-19 vaccine. This clone was counted a few times. What it binds is unknown. Trimming took off 2 bases at V and 2 bases at J, with 7 bases between the two ends. Germline loops: CDR1 KGHSH, CDR2 LQKENI. The CDR3 is made up of 13 amino acids. Repertoires were generated with immunoSEQ multiplex PCR, while TCRdb's copy carries only in-frame clones and drops some. Here the sample spans tens of thousands of clones, about 89% being singletons. Overall study findings and caveats: Among vaccine-associated CD4 TCRs, coverage spanned spike, with dominance at 160-218 and 743-854. Epitopes outside B.1.351 and B.1.1.7 mutated regions reportedly drew nearly half of spike TCRs. Repertoire sampling occurred only after the peak T cell response. Donors in the cohort were predominantly white British and more often female, and clonal diversity was possibly underestimated.

The chain joins TRBV18 to TRBJ2-7, with D uncertain. The origin of this receptor is an adult in good health. The specimen was peripheral blood, collected on day 0 of AZD1222 vaccination. The CDR3 loop reads CASSPGSAYEQYF. In nucleotides, the CDR3 is TGTGCCAGCTCACCAGGGTCAGCCTACGAGCAGTACTTC.